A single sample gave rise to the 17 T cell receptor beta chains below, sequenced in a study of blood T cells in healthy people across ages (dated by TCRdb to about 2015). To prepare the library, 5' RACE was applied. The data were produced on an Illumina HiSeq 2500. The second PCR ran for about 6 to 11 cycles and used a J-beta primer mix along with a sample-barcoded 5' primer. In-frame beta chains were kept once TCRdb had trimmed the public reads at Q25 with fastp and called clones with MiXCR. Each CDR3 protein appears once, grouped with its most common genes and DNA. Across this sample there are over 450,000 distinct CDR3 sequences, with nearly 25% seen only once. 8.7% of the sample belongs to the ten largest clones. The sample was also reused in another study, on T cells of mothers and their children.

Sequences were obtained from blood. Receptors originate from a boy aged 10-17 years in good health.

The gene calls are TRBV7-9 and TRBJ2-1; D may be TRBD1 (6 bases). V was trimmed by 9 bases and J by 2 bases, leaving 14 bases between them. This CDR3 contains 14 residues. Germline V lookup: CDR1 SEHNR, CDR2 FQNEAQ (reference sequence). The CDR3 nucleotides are TGTGCCAGTGGCGAGGGGACACCCTACAATGAGCAGTTCTTC. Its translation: CASGEGTPYNEQFF.

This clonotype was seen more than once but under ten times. CDR3 DNA sequence: TGTGCCAGCGCTGAGTCATTAGGGGGGGATACGCAGTATTTT. This translates into CASAESLGGDTQYF. V is TRBV27 and J is TRBJ2-3; D is tentatively TRBD1 or TRBD2 (6 bases each). With 8 bases removed from V and 6 bases from J, the gap between germline ends came to 18 bases. Germline V gene lookup returns CDR1 MNHEY and CDR2 SMNVEV (reference sequence). The CDR3 spans 14 residues.

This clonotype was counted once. DNA of the CDR3: TGCGCCAGCAGCTTGGAGCAGGGTTTCTACAATGAGCAGTTCTTC. It specifies CASSLEQGFYNEQFF. The V gene is TRBV5-1, the J gene TRBJ2-5; a possible D gene is TRBD1 (5 bases). The end of the DNA is better explained by TRBJ2-1, so the J call may be wrong. CDR1 is SGHRS, CDR2 YFSETQ, per germline. This CDR3 is 15 amino acids long.

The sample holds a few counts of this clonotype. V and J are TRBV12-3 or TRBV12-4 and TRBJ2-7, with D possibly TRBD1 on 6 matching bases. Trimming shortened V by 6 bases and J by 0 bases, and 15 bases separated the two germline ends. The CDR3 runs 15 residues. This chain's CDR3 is CASRTPTGSSYEQYF. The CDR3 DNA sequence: TGTGCCAGCAGAACACCGACAGGAAGCTCCTACGAGCAGTACTTC.

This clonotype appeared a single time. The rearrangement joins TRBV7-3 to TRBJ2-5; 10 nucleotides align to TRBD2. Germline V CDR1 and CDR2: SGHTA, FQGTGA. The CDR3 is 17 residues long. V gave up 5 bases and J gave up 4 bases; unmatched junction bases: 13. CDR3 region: CASSPFAVASGGETQYF. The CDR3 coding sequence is TGTGCCAGCAGCCCGTTTGCCGTTGCTAGCGGGGGAGAGACCCAGTACTTC. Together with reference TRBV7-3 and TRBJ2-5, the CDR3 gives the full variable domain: GAGVSQTPSNKVTEKGKYVELRCDPISGHTALYWYRQSLGQGPEFLIYFQGTGAADDSGLPNDRFFAVRPEGSVSTLKIQRTERGDSAVYLCASSPFAVASGGETQYFGPGTRLLVL.

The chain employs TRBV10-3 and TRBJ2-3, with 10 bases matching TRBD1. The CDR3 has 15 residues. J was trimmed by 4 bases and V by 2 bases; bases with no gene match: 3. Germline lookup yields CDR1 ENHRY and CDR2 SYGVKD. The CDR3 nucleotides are TGTGCCATCAGTGAGGGACAGGGGGGCGCAGATACGCAGTATTTT. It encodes CAISEGQGGADTQYF.

CDR3 in amino acids: CASSQEKGPWETQYF. The CDR3, as DNA: TGCGCCAGCAGCCAAGAGAAGGGTCCTTGGGAGACCCAGTACTTC. The V call is TRBV4-3, the J call TRBJ2-5; D is uncertain. V was clipped by 0 bases and J by 5 bases, with 13 bases between them. Germline CDR1 is LGHNA and CDR2 is YSLEER. The length of the CDR3 is 15 residues.

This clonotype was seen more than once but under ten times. The CDR3 reads CASSLWLAGVDSYEQYF. The CDR3 DNA sequence: TGTGCCAGCAGCTTATGGCTAGCGGGGGTCGACTCCTACGAGCAGTACTTC. The rearrangement uses TRBV7-2 and TRBJ2-5; 10 bases fit TRBD2. Near its end, the DNA agrees better with TRBJ2-7, so the J call may be wrong. This CDR3 region has 17 residues. CDR1 is SGHTA and CDR2 is FQGNSA in the germline V gene.

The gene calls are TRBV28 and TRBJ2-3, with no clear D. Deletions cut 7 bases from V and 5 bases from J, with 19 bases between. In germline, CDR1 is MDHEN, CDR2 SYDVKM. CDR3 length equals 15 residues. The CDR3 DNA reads TGTGCCAGCAACCCTCTGTTAAAACCGGAAGATACGCAGTATTTT. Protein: CASNPLLKPEDTQYF.

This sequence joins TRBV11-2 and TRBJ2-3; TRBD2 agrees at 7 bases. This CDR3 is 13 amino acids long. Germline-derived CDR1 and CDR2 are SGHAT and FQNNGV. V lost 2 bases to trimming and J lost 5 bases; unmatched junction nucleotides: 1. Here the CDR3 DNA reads TGTGCCAGCAGCTTACCGGGGGGAGATACGCAGTATTTT. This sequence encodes CASSLPGGDTQYF.

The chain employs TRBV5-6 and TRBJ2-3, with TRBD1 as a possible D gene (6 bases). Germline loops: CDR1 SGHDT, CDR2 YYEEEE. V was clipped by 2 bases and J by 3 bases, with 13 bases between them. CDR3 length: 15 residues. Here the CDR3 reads CASSLSTGLTDTQYF. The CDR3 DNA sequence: TGTGCCAGCAGCTTATCCACAGGGCTGACAGATACGCAGTATTTT.

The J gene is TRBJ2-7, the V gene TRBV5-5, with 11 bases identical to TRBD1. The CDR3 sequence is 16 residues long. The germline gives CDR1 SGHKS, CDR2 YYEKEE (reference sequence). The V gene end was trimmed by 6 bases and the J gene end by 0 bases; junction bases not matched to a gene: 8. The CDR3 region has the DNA TGTGCCAGCACCGTAGGACAGGGGGCGGGCTCCTACGAGCAGTACTTC. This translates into CASTVGQGAGSYEQYF.

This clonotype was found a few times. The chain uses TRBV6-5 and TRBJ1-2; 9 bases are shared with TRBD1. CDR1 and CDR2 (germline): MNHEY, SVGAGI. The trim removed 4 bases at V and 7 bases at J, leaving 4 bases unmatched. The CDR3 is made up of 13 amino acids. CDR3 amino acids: CASSFGTGSGYTF. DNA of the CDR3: TGTGCCAGCAGTTTTGGGACAGGGAGTGGCTACACCTTC.

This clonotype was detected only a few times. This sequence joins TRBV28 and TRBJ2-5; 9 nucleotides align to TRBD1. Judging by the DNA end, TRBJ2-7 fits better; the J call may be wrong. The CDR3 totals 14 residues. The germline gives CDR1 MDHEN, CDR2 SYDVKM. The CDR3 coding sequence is TGTGCCAGCAGTTCGGGACAGGGTGAATACGAGCAGTACTTC. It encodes CASSSGQGEYEQYF.

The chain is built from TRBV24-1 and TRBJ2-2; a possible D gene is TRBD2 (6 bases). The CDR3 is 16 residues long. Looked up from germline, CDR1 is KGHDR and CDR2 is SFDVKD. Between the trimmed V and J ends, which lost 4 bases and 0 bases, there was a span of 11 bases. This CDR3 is CATSEHRDSNTGELFF. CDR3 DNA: TGTGCCACCAGTGAGCACCGGGACTCGAACACCGGGGAGCTGTTTTTT.

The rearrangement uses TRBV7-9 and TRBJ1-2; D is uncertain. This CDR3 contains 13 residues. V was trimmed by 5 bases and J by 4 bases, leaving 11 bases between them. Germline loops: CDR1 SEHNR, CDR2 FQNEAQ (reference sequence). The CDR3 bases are TGTGCCAGCAGCCTCGACGAGATCTATGGCTACACCTTC. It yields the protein CASSLDEIYGYTF.

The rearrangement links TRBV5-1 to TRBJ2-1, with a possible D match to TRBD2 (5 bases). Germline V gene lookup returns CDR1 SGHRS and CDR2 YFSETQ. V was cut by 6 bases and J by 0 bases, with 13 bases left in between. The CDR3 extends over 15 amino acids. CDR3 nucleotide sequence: TGCGCCAGCACGAGGGCCTTGAGCTCCTACAATGAGCAGTTCTTC. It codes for CASTRALSSYNEQFF.